These 32 T cell receptor beta chains were all obtained from the same sample, sequenced in a study of CD8+ T cells in alopecia areata. Extracted RNA was reverse transcribed, and the resulting cDNA served as sequencing template. Data came from immunoSEQ multiplex PCR; TCRdb stores just in-frame clones and leaves some out. The data show over 150,000 clones, with around 56% seen just once and 0.65% to 0.7% held by the top ten. The treatment: oral pan-JAK inhibitor, 5-10 mg twice daily. This material consisted of CD4+ T cells sorted from blood, taken at week 4, from a patient treated with tofacitinib. These receptors were collected from a human donor with alopecia areata.

The chain recombines TRBV5-1 with TRBJ2-5, with D tentatively TRBD2 (5 bases). Germline CDR1 reads SGHRS; CDR2 reads YFSETQ. The CDR3 has 15 residues. The ends were cut back, 4 bases at V and 2 bases at J, with 15 bases in the middle. CDR3 sequence (DNA): TGCGCCAGCAGCCCTCCCGGACTCGGACAAGAGACCCAGTACTTC. Residues: CASSPPGLGQETQYF.

This clone was observed a handful of times. CDR3 residues: CASSTSGRAYEQYF. The CDR3, as DNA: TGTGCCAGCAGCACCAGCGGGAGGGCCTACGAGCAGTACTTC. The V gene is TRBV7-2, the J gene TRBJ2-7; 10 nucleotides align to TRBD2. This CDR3 is built from 14 residues. CDR1 SGHTA and CDR2 FQGNSA come from the germline V gene. J was trimmed by 2 bases and V by 5 bases; bases with no gene match: 3.

This clone was counted ten times or more. Other DNA sequences within the sample encode an identical CDR3. The chain links TRBV20-1 to TRBJ2-1; D remains unclear. The germline gives CDR1 DFQATT, CDR2 SNEGSKA (reference sequence). V dropped 3 bases and J dropped 7 bases, with 4 bases sitting between them. This CDR3 comprises 10 residues. The CDR3 here is CSARENEQFF. The CDR3 DNA sequence: TGCAGTGCTAGGGAGAATGAGCAGTTCTTC.

The rearrangement links TRBV30 to TRBJ1-4; tentatively, D is TRBD1 (6 bases). Trimming pared 4 bases from V and 5 bases from J, leaving 11 bases between. The germline V gene has CDR1 GTSNPN and CDR2 SVGIG (reference sequence). This CDR3 is 13 amino acids long. The CDR3 bases are TGTGCCTGGACCGGGACACCAAATGAAAAACTGTTTTTT. This translates into CAWTGTPNEKLFF.

This chain connects TRBV27 to TRBJ2-3; a possible D gene is TRBD1 (5 bases). Trimming took 10 bases from V and 1 from J, leaving 21 bases between them. The V gene's germline CDR1 is MNHEY and CDR2 SMNVEV (reference sequence). The CDR3 consists of 16 residues. As DNA, the CDR3 is TGTGCCATCGCTAGGCAGGGTCCCTTAGGCACAGATACGCAGTATTTT. This encodes CAIARQGPLGTDTQYF.

The gene calls are TRBV29-1 and TRBJ2-2; 9 bases map to TRBD1. Losses at the gene ends were 6 bases for V and 5 bases for J; bases not matched to a gene: 4. This CDR3 region has 13 residues. CDR1 SQVTM and CDR2 ANQGSEA come from the germline V gene. The CDR3 DNA sequence: TGCAGCGTGGGGACAGGGTGGACCGGGGAGCTGTTTTTT. Translated: CSVGTGWTGELFF.

The rearrangement joins TRBV5-1 to TRBJ2-3; D not certain. The CDR3 is 14 amino acids. Trimming left V 1 base short and J 6 bases short, with 12 bases between. Germline-derived CDR1 and CDR2 are SGHRS and YFSETQ. The CDR3 DNA sequence: TGCGCCAGCAGCTTGACGGTAGCTTCGGATACGCAGTATTTT. Its translation is CASSLTVASDTQYF.

The chain links TRBV7-9 to TRBJ2-1, with D perhaps TRBD2 (6 bases). Germline values: CDR1 SEHNR, CDR2 FQNEAQ (reference sequence). The CDR3 is 14 amino acids. V lost 1 base and J lost 11, with 15 bases in between. The CDR3 is CASSLGGGGVKQFF. CDR3 bases: TGTGCCAGCAGCTTAGGGGGCGGCGGGGTGAAGCAGTTCTTC.

This clone was counted a single time. One end of the junction is discordant with germline, which a read error may explain. The chain recombines TRBV9 with TRBJ1-2, with D maybe TRBD1 (5 bases). The germline V gene has CDR1 SGDLS and CDR2 YYNGEE. The CDR3 covers 14 residues. For the CDR3, the DNA is TGTGCCGGCAGCGAAGGGGTGTCGGGCTATGGCTACACCTTC. Residues: CAGSEGVSGYGYTF.

The gene calls are TRBV2 and TRBJ2-7; D is perhaps TRBD1 or TRBD2 (5 bases each). This CDR3 comprises 13 residues. The V end lost 6 bases, the J end lost 2 bases, and 11 bases lay between the germline ends. Germline CDR1 reads SNHLY; CDR2 reads FYNNEI. The CDR3 bases are TGTGCCAGCAGAAGGGACGGTACCTACGAGCAGTACTTC. Its translation is CASRRDGTYEQYF.

This chain links TRBV29-1 with TRBJ1-2; 7 nucleotides align to TRBD1. This CDR3 has 18 amino acids. Germline values: CDR1 SQVTM, CDR2 ANQGSEA. With V trimmed by 0 bases and J by 2 bases, 15 bases remained unmatched. CDR3 sequence (DNA): TGCAGCGTTGAAGACCCCAGGGACACAGGGGAGAAGAACTATGGCTACACCTTC. It is translated as CSVEDPRDTGEKNYGYTF.

In its sample, this clone was seen once. The CDR3 here is CASSQPLGMETQYF. CDR3 coding DNA: TGTGCCAGCAGCCAACCCCTGGGGATGGAGACCCAGTACTTC. The J gene is TRBJ2-5, the V gene TRBV7-9, with no clear D. Germline V gives CDR1 SEHNR, CDR2 FQNEAQ (reference sequence). The CDR3 runs to 14 residues. V lost 5 bases and J lost 5, with 15 bases in between. Supplemented by reference TRBV7-9 and TRBJ2-5, the full variable domain reads DTGVSQNPRHKITKRGQNVTFRCDPISEHNRLYWYRQTLGQGPEFLTYFQNEAQLEKSRLLSDRFSAERPKGSFSTLEIQRTEQGDSAMYLCASSQPLGMETQYFGPGTRLLVL.

This clone has just a few counts. The genes are TRBV29-1 and TRBJ1-1, with 7 nucleotides matching TRBD1. The CDR3 has 13 residues. In germline, CDR1 is SQVTM, CDR2 ANQGSEA. Losses at the gene ends were 6 bases for V and 1 base for J; bases not matched to a gene: 5. Written as DNA, the CDR3 is TGCAGCGTAGAGGGGACAGAGAACACTGAAGCTTTCTTT. Translated, it gives CSVEGTENTEAFF.

This chain joins TRBV29-1 and TRBJ2-5; D perhaps matches TRBD1 (5 bases). The CDR3 is 11 residues long. Deletions cut 6 bases from V and 4 bases from J, with 9 bases between. CDR1 is SQVTM, CDR2 ANQGSEA, per germline. The CDR3 DNA sequence: TGCAGCGTCTCAGGGTTAGAGACCCAGTACTTC. Translation: CSVSGLETQYF.

The chain is built from TRBV5-1 and TRBJ1-4; D is unclear. The CDR3 sequence is 14 residues long. Germline V lookup: CDR1 SGHRS, CDR2 YFSETQ. With 2 bases removed from V and 5 bases from J, the gap between germline ends came to 10 bases. CDR3 sequence: CASSFAGRNEKLFF. CDR3 sequence (DNA): TGCGCCAGCAGCTTCGCGGGGAGAAATGAAAAACTGTTTTTT.

This clone has a handful of counts. V usage is TRBV7-2 and J usage is TRBJ2-1; D may be TRBD2 (6 bases). The CDR3 extends over 15 amino acids. Germline V gives CDR1 SGHTA, CDR2 FQGNSA. V lost 5 bases, J lost 4 bases, and 15 bases lay in between. CDR3 nucleotide sequence: TGTGCCAGCAGCACATGGGGGAGGAAATACAATGAGCAGTTCTTC. Translation gives CASSTWGRKYNEQFF.

The chain employs TRBV2 and TRBJ1-4; weak D call: TRBD1 (6 bases). Germline V lookup: CDR1 SNHLY, CDR2 FYNNEI. The CDR3 totals 15 residues. Deletions cut 3 bases from V and 4 bases from J, with 12 bases between. This CDR3 reads CASSDGGADNEKLFF. The CDR3 nucleotides are TGTGCCAGCAGTGATGGGGGGGCTGATAATGAAAAACTGTTTTTT. Looking up the rest from reference TRBV2 and TRBJ1-4 gives the full variable domain: EPEVTQTPSHQVTQMGQEVILRCVPISNHLYFYWYRQILGQKVEFLVSFYNNEISEKSEIFDDQFSVERPDGSNFTLKIRSTKLEDSAMYFCASSDGGADNEKLFFGSGTQLSVL.

The chain employs TRBV5-1 and TRBJ1-1; a possible D gene is TRBD1 (5 bases). V lost 0 bases to trimming and J lost 0 bases, with 9 bases between them. Germline-derived CDR1 and CDR2 are SGHRS and YFSETQ. CDR3 length: 15 amino acids. CDR3 sequence (DNA): TGCGCCAGCAGCTTGGAGCGGGGCGTGAACACTGAAGCTTTCTTT. Protein product: CASSLERGVNTEAFF.

The rearrangement links TRBV27 to TRBJ2-7; no clear D gene. With 4 bases removed from V and 2 bases from J, the gap between germline ends came to 15 bases. Germline lookup yields CDR1 MNHEY and CDR2 SMNVEV (reference sequence). There are 15 residues in the CDR3. CDR3 region: CASSSPRGGAYEQYF. The CDR3 bases are TGTGCCAGCAGTTCCCCGCGTGGCGGAGCCTACGAGCAGTACTTC.

The V and J genes are TRBV7-9 and TRBJ2-1, with D perhaps matching TRBD2 (5 bases). Germline V gene lookup returns CDR1 SEHNR and CDR2 FQNEAQ (reference sequence). V lost 2 bases to trimming and J lost 8 bases, with 7 bases between them. The CDR3 length is 12 residues. As DNA, the CDR3 is TGTGCCAGCAGCTTAATCGGGGATGAGCAGTTCTTC. Translated, it gives CASSLIGDEQFF.

The gene calls are TRBV10-3 and TRBJ2-2; unclear D gene. Trimming took 3 bases from V and 7 from J, leaving 12 bases between them. CDR1 and CDR2 from the germline V gene are ENHRY and SYGVKD. This CDR3 is built from 14 residues. The CDR3: CAISDSRWYGELFF. CDR3 nucleotides: TGTGCCATCAGTGACTCCAGGTGGTACGGGGAGCTGTTTTTT.

This chain connects TRBV4-2 to TRBJ1-5; a possible D gene is TRBD1 (5 bases). Germline V CDR1 and CDR2: LGHNA, YNFKEQ. The V end was cut by 1 base, the J end by 4 bases, with 17 bases between. The CDR3 covers 17 residues. In DNA form, the CDR3 reads TGTGCCAGCAGCCAAGGTGGGGCAGGGATGAATAATCAGCCCCAGCATTTT. Translation gives CASSQGGAGMNNQPQHF.

This chain uses TRBV5-6 with TRBJ2-4; tentatively, D is TRBD2 (7 bases). Germline CDR1 reads SGHDT; CDR2 reads YYEEEE. V was shortened by 0 bases and J by 9 bases, with 13 bases between the two germline ends. The CDR3 has 14 amino acids. CDR3 nucleotides: TGTGCCAGCAGCTTGGACGCGGGGGCCGGCATTCAGTACTTC. This codes for CASSLDAGAGIQYF.

This clone came up a few times. This chain's CDR3 is CASRTDQGNQETQYF. CDR3 DNA sequence: TGTGCCAGCCGAACGGACCAGGGAAACCAAGAGACCCAGTACTTC. This chain links TRBV6-1 with TRBJ2-5; D might be TRBD1 (5 bases). The CDR3 has 15 residues. Germline V gene sequence: CDR1 MNHNS, CDR2 SASEGT. The V end was cut by 8 bases, the J end by 0 bases, with 16 bases between.

This clone was seen a few times. As the CDR3 is not closed by the conserved phenylalanine or tryptophan, this likely results from a read error. Because the CDR3's place on the DNA is in doubt, the DNA is left out and the CDR3 is given as listed by TCRdb. The rearrangement uses TRBV23-1 and TRBJ2-7. TRBV23-1 is labeled an ORF, and its function is uncertain. The CDR3 spans 10 amino acids, including both terminal residues. The CDR3: CASSQPPRAA.

This chain links TRBV28 with TRBJ2-3; unclear D gene. Germline V CDR1 and CDR2: MDHEN, SYDVKM. Trimming pared 7 bases from V and 2 bases from J, leaving 7 bases between. This CDR3 has 12 residues. The chain's CDR3 is CASTSSTDTQYF. DNA for the CDR3: TGTGCCAGCACCAGTTCCACAGATACGCAGTATTTT. Drawing the rest from reference TRBV28 and TRBJ2-3, the complete variable domain is DVKVTQSSRYLVKRTGEKVFLECVQDMDHENMFWYRQDPGLGLRLIYFSYDVKMKEKGDIPEGYSVSREKKERFSLILESASTNQTSMYLCASTSSTDTQYFGPGTRLTVL.

The chain is built from TRBV30 and TRBJ1-1; no firm D call. The CDR3 runs 12 residues. The germline CDR1 and CDR2 sequences are GTSNPN and SVGIG (reference sequence). The V end lost 1 base, the J end lost 8 bases, and 11 bases lay between the germline ends. This CDR3 reads CAWSERRNEAFF. The CDR3, as DNA: TGTGCCTGGAGTGAGAGAAGAAACGAAGCTTTCTTT.

V and J are TRBV30 and TRBJ1-2; 10 nucleotides agree with TRBD1. Trimming cost V 8 bases and J 4 bases; bases outside gene matches: 16. Per germline, CDR1 GTSNPN and CDR2 SVGIG (reference sequence). This CDR3 comprises 16 residues. The CDR3 loop is CARGARPGQGFYGYTF. The CDR3 region has the DNA TGTGCCCGGGGGGCCCGCCCGGGACAGGGGTTCTATGGCTACACCTTC.

The CDR3 spells CASSEYGGYEQYF. CDR3 nucleotide sequence: TGTGCCAGCAGTGAATACGGCGGCTACGAGCAGTACTTC. The chain has TRBV25-1 and TRBJ2-7; D is unclear. The length of the CDR3 is 13 residues. Germline-derived CDR1 and CDR2 are MGHDK and SYGVNS. V was clipped by 0 bases and J by 3 bases, with 6 bases between them.

This clone was counted only a few times. This chain connects TRBV29-1 to TRBJ2-5; unclear D gene. The V end lost 7 bases, the J end lost 5 bases, and 17 bases lay between the germline ends. The germline V gene has CDR1 SQVTM and CDR2 ANQGSEA. The CDR3 is 13 residues long. The CDR3 DNA is TGCAGCGCCACCTCTCCCCCCGGGGAGACCCAGTACTTC. It is translated as CSATSPPGETQYF.

V usage is TRBV30 and J usage is TRBJ1-5; D unclear. V was shortened by 2 bases and J by 0 bases, with 8 bases between the two germline ends. Per germline, CDR1 GTSNPN and CDR2 SVGIG (reference sequence). The CDR3 loop spans 14 amino acids. CDR3 loop: CAWSLTNSNQPQHF. The CDR3 coding sequence is TGTGCCTGGAGTCTAACGAATAGCAATCAGCCCCAGCATTTT.

The chain recombines TRBV29-1 with TRBJ2-1; D perhaps matches TRBD1 (6 bases). Between the trimmed V and J ends, which lost 2 bases and 15 bases, there was a span of 17 bases. This CDR3 is built from 12 residues. Germline V gives CDR1 SQVTM, CDR2 ANQGSEA. This CDR3 is CSVEWGPRARFF. CDR3 DNA: TGCAGCGTTGAATGGGGGCCTCGGGCGCGGTTCTTC.